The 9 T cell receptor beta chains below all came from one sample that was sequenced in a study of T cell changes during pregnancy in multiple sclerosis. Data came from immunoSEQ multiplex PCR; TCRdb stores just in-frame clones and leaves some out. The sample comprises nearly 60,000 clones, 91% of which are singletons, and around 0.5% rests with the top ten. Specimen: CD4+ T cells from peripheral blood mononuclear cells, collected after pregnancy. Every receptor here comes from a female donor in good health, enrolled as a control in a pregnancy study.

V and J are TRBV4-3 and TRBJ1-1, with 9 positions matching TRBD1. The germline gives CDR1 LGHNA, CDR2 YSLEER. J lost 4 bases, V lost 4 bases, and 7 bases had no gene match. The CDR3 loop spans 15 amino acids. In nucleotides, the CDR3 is TGCGCCAGCAGCCCGGGACAGGGATGGGGCACTGAAGCTTTCTTT. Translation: CASSPGQGWGTEAFF.

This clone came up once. CDR3 loop: CASSPWTGAGNTIYF. The DNA of the CDR3 is TGTGCCAGCAGCCCGTGGACAGGGGCTGGAAACACCATATATTTT. The genes are TRBV11-2 and TRBJ1-3; 9 nucleotides line up with TRBD1. V lost 5 bases, J lost 2 bases, and 4 bases stayed unmatched. CDR1 and CDR2 from the germline V gene are SGHAT and FQNNGV. The CDR3 totals 15 residues.

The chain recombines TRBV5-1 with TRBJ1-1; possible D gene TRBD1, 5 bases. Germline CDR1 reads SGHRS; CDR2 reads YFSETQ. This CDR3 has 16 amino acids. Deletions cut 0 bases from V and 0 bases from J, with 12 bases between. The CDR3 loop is CASSLEYAGLNTEAFF. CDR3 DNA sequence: TGCGCCAGCAGCTTGGAATATGCAGGGCTGAACACTGAAGCTTTCTTT. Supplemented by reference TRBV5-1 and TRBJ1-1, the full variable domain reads KAGVTQTPRYLIKTRGQQVTLSCSPISGHRSVSWYQQTPGQGLQFLFEYFSETQRNKGNFPGRFSGRQFSNSRSEMNVSTLELGDSALYLCASSLEYAGLNTEAFFGQGTRLTVV.

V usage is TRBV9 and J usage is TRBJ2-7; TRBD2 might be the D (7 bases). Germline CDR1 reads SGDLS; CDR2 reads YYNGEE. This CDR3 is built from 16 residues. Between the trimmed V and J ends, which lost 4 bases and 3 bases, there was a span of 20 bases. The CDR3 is CASSPGVGGRFYEQYF. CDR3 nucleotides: TGTGCCAGCAGCCCGGGGGTCGGGGGGCGATTCTACGAGCAGTACTTC.

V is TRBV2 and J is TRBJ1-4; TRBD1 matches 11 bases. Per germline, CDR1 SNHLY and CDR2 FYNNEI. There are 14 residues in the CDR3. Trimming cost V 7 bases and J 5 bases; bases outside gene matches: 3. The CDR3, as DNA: TGTGCCAGCACAGGGGACAGGGGGAATGAAAAACTGTTTTTT. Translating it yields CASTGDRGNEKLFF.

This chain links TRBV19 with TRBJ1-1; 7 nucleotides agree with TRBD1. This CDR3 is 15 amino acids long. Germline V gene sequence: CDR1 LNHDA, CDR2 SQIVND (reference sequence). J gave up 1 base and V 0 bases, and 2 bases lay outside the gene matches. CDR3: CASSIEDRWNTEAFF. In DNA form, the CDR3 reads TGTGCCAGTAGTATAGAGGACAGGTGGAACACTGAAGCTTTCTTT.

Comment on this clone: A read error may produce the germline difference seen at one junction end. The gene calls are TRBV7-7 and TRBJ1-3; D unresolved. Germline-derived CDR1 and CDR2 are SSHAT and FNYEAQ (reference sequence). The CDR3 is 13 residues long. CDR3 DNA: TGTGCTAGCAGCCCCGGACTTGGAAACACCATATATTTT. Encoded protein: CASSPGLGNTIYF.

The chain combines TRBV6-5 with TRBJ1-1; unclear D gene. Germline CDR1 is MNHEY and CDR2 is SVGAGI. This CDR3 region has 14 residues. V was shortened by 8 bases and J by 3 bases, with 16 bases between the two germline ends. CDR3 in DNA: TGTGCCAGCTGGGTCCTGGGAGGCCACACTGAAGCTTTCTTT. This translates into CASWVLGGHTEAFF.

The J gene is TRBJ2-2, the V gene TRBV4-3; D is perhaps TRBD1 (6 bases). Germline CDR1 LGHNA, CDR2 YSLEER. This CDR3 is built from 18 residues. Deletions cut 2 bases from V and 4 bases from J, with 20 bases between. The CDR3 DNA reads TGCGCCAGCAGCCAAACAGCGAACAGGGACCGGGGCACCGGGGAGCTGTTTTTT. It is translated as CASSQTANRDRGTGELFF.